This T cell receptor beta chain stems from a study of blood T cell repertoires in COVID-19. Produced via immunoSEQ multiplex PCR; TCRdb's table is partial and in-frame only. The data show 190,000 or so clones, with about 85% seen just once and about 17% held by the top ten. The CDR3 runs to 16 residues. The V and J ends lost 1 base and 0 bases respectively, with 9 bases between them. CDR1 SGHTA and CDR2 FQGNSA come from the germline V gene. This receptor was identified in a middle-aged man who had recovered from COVID-19. The sample was PBMCs or T cells enriched from blood (not recorded which). This sequence joins TRBV7-2 and TRBJ2-2, with D maybe TRBD1 (6 bases). CDR3 residues: CASSLGRGTNTGELFF. The CDR3 DNA sequence: TGTGCCAGCAGCTTAGGCAGGGGAACGAACACCGGGGAGCTGTTTTTT.